This TCR beta chain was retrieved from a study of Graves' ophthalmopathy and Graves' hyperthyroidism. Trimming left V 5 bases short and J 1 base short, with 8 bases between. This CDR3 is built from 13 residues. Germline assignment: CDR1 SGHTA and CDR2 FQGNSA. Study outcomes and limitations: Also, most clonotypes expanded in the thyroid above 0.001 frequency appeared in blood.

Diagnosis relied on clinical symptoms, serum thyroxine, TRAb, thyroid ultrasound and orbital computed tomography. RNA transcripts were the template, and TCR beta CDR3 regions were amplified from them. The authors performed first-round RT-PCR with HTBI primers and then a second-round multiplex PCR. TCRdb reprocessed the multiplex PCR reads via MiXCR and lists one record per CDR3 protein. The top ten hold 2.4% of the sample, which has some 350,000 distinct CDR3 sequences, about a sixth seen once. This clonotype was observed at least ten times. What it binds is not known. Sequenced sample: peripheral blood. This receptor was obtained from an adult woman with stable Graves' hyperthyroidism. This chain links TRBV7-2 with TRBJ1-1; D uncertain. The CDR3 here is CASSPSTNTEAFF. The CDR3, as DNA: TGTGCCAGCAGCCCGAGCACGAACACTGAAGCTTTCTTT.